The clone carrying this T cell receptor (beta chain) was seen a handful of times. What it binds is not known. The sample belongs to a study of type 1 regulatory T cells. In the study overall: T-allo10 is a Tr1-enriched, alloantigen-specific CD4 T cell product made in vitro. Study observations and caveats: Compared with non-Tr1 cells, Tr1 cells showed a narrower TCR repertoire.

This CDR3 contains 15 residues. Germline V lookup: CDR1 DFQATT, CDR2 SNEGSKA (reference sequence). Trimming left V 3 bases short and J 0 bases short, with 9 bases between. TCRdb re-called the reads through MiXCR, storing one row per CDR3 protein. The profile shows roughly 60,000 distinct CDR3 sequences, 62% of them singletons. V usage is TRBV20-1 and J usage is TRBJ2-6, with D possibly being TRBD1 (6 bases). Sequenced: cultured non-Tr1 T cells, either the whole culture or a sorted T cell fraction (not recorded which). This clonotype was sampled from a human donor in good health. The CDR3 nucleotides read TGCAGTGCTAGCCGGGACACCTCTGGGGCCAACGTCCTGACTTTC. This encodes CSASRDTSGANVLTF.